The rows below give T cell receptor beta chains drawn from one sample of a study of T cell responses to AZD1222 COVID-19 vaccine. Repertoires were generated with immunoSEQ multiplex PCR, while TCRdb's copy carries only in-frame clones and drops some. The table lists about 190,000 clones, roughly 93% of them singletons. The sequencing used peripheral blood, collected on day 0 of AZD1222 vaccination. The receptors stem from an adult in good health. CDR3s include the opening cysteine and the closing phenylalanine or tryptophan.

CDR3 protein,J gene,V gene
CASSGGVTNSPLHF,TRBJ1-6,TRBV7-6
CASSPLERTSGKGLHTDTQYF,TRBJ2-3,TRBV6-2/TRBV6-3
CASSFSTSHGYTF,TRBJ1-2,TRBV27
CASSVAKTGNTGELFF,TRBJ2-2,TRBV9
CASSQQGGRTEAFF,TRBJ1-1,TRBV10-2
CASSLNRGSYGYTF,TRBJ1-2,TRBV27
CATRPSGGKVTQYF,TRBJ2-5,TRBV5-4
CASSQGQGVGYTF,TRBJ1-2,TRBV27
CASSTRQGPLSTEAFF,TRBJ1-1,TRBV7-9
CASSSRGTSYEQYF,TRBJ2-7,TRBV3-1/TRBV3-2
CASSTSRGSRGYNEQFF,TRBJ2-1,TRBV5-6
CASSFTSGNYEQYF,TRBJ2-7,TRBV27
CASTPTGAGDSPLHF,TRBJ1-6,TRBV28
CASSAGGGGYNEQFF,TRBJ2-1,TRBV9
CASSRTRGWDTQYF,TRBJ2-3,TRBV18
CSARDSETQYF,TRBJ2-5,TRBV20-1
CASSLLPYGYTF,TRBJ1-2,TRBV19
CASSIGLWKREIWPEQFF,TRBJ2-1,TRBV19
CASSLGTGGTYEQYF,TRBJ2-7,TRBV13
CSASGDSIYGYTF,TRBJ1-2,TRBV20-1
CASSQATRGGNQETQYF,TRBJ2-5,TRBV14
CASSLAGQHDYGYTF,TRBJ1-2,TRBV7-8
CASSPDRSTQYF,TRBJ2-3,TRBV14
CASRGQGRINYGYTF,TRBJ1-2,TRBV27
CASSSSTGEQFF,TRBJ2-1,TRBV7-9
CASSEAQTLDNQPQHF,TRBJ1-5,TRBV6-1
CSQPQVGAPTYEQYF,TRBJ2-7,TRBV29-1
CASSPDTLPNYGYTF,TRBJ1-2,TRBV18
CATGDRVLSSGNTIYF,TRBJ1-3,TRBV11-3
CASSERSGGWNSPLHF,TRBJ1-6,TRBV6-1
CASSQLPGGSGNTIYF,TRBJ1-3,TRBV3-1/TRBV3-2
CASSYGGPQGETQYF,TRBJ2-5,TRBV6-5
CASSQDGENTEAFF,TRBJ1-1,TRBV4-2
CASSLHPGDNTEAFF,TRBJ1-1,TRBV7-2
CASSPWSNIQETQYF,TRBJ2-5,TRBV18
CASSMASSGGAQSYEQYF,TRBJ2-7,TRBV19
CASSRLGSNYGYTF,TRBJ1-2,TRBV4-1
CASRDSASYEQYF,TRBJ2-7,TRBV13
CASDYGRSAGNTIYF,TRBJ1-3,TRBV2
CASSFSGGQNTEAFF,TRBJ1-1,TRBV5-5
CASSLVGVTSNQPQHF,TRBJ1-5,TRBV5-8
CASSGVGPGAYNEQFF,TRBJ2-1,TRBV28
CASRGSGSLYGYTF,TRBJ1-2,TRBV28